Presented here are 15 T cell receptor beta chains from one specimen sequenced in a study of Ad26.COV2.S vaccination and SARS-CoV-2 variants. This table comes from immunoSEQ multiplex PCR, and its TCRdb copy is limited to in-frame clones, with some not included. The table records about 480,000 clones, around nine tenths of them present only once. The treatment denotes: roughly 20 received Ad26.COV2.S at low or high dose, single or two shots; several received placebo; per-sample allocation not given. Day 63 after the first vaccine or placebo injection was the time point for sampling. Material: peripheral blood, obtained in a trial of Ad26.COV2.S vaccine versus placebo. These receptors were obtained from a person aged 18 to 59 who received the Ad26.COV2.S COVID-19 vaccine or a placebo.

V usage is TRBV28 and J usage is TRBJ1-4; D is possibly TRBD1 (6 bases). This CDR3 comprises 18 residues. The germline V gene encodes CDR1 MDHEN and CDR2 SYDVKM. V was clipped by 6 bases and J by 5 bases, with 25 bases between them. The CDR3 coding sequence is TGTGCCAGCAGCCAGACCGGGACATTTTCTGGGGAAAATGAAAAACTGTTTTTT. Protein sequence: CASSQTGTFSGENEKLFF.

This chain links TRBV5-1 with TRBJ2-7; weak D call: TRBD1 (5 bases). Trimming pared 4 bases from V and 2 bases from J, leaving 16 bases between. CDR1 is SGHRS and CDR2 is YFSETQ in the germline V gene. CDR3 length equals 15 residues. CDR3 in DNA: TGCGCCAGCAGCCTCAGGGTTTCCCAGCCCTACGAGCAGTACTTC. This gives the protein CASSLRVSQPYEQYF.

The V and J genes are TRBV25-1 and TRBJ2-1, with 8 positions matching TRBD1. Looked up from germline, CDR1 is MGHDK and CDR2 is SYGVNS. V trimming: 9 bases; J trimming: 3 bases; junction bases outside the gene matches: 7. The CDR3 totals 14 residues. The CDR3 DNA sequence: TGTGCCAGTACCGGACAGGGACGCTACAATGAGCAGTTCTTC. Its protein product is CASTGQGRYNEQFF.

J is TRBJ2-5 and V is TRBV12-3 or TRBV12-4; D gene uncertain. CDR3 size: 11 residues. Between the trimmed V and J ends, which lost 8 bases and 4 bases, there was a span of 8 bases. CDR3 amino acids: CASSWAETQYF. CDR3 in DNA: TGTGCCAGCTCTTGGGCAGAGACCCAGTACTTC.

V and J are TRBV6-2 or TRBV6-3 and TRBJ1-2; D gene unclear. Germline V CDR1 and CDR2: MNHEY, SVGEGT. The CDR3 has 15 residues. With 2 bases removed from V and 8 bases from J, the gap between germline ends came to 18 bases. CDR3 nucleotides: TGTGCCAGCAGTTACCAGAGACACCTAAGGGAGGGCTACACCTTC. Translating gives CASSYQRHLREGYTF.

The chain has TRBV14 and TRBJ2-7, with TRBD2 as a possible D gene (5 bases). Germline lookup yields CDR1 SGHDN and CDR2 FVKESK. The CDR3 runs 15 residues. Between the trimmed V and J ends, which lost 1 base and 3 bases, there was a span of 13 bases. The CDR3 nucleotides read TGTGCCAGCAGCCAAGTGGCCGGGGTGGGCTACGAGCAGTACTTC. Translated: CASSQVAGVGYEQYF.

This clone was detected only once. The CDR3 protein is CASSEGGSAGEQFF. CDR3 nucleotides: TGTGCCAGCAGCGAAGGGGGTTCAGCGGGTGAGCAGTTCTTC. The chain uses TRBV11-3 and TRBJ2-1; D possibly uses TRBD1 or TRBD2 (6 bases each). Germline values: CDR1 SGHNT, CDR2 YENEEA. V lost 5 bases to trimming and J lost 9 bases, with 17 bases between them. The CDR3 loop spans 14 amino acids.

The chain employs TRBV5-6 and TRBJ2-6; 10 bases fit TRBD1. The CDR3 has 18 residues. The trim removed 4 bases at V and 3 bases at J, leaving 10 bases unmatched. The germline gives CDR1 SGHDT, CDR2 YYEEEE. The CDR3: CASSQPGQGLLGANVLTF. In DNA, the CDR3 is TGTGCCAGCAGCCAGCCGGGACAGGGGCTACTTGGGGCCAACGTCCTGACTTTC.

This clone was seen a single time. The CDR3 region has the DNA TGTGCCACCAGTTGGGGGGGAGACCCTAAAGACACCGGGGAGCTGTTTTTT. Its protein product is CATSWGGDPKDTGELFF. V usage is TRBV24-1 and J usage is TRBJ2-2, with 7 bases lining up with TRBD2. The V gene's germline CDR1 is KGHDR and CDR2 SFDVKD. The CDR3 consists of 17 residues. Trimming at V came to 6 bases and at J to 3 bases, leaving 12 bases not matched to a gene.

The rearrangement uses TRBV29-1 and TRBJ2-3, with 13 bases that match TRBD2. This CDR3 region has 15 residues. Germline V gene sequence: CDR1 SQVTM, CDR2 ANQGSEA. Germline trimming cut 7 bases from V and 3 bases from J; bases unmatched to any gene: 7. DNA of the CDR3: TGCAGCGGGGACCCGGGACTAGCGGGGACAGATACGCAGTATTTT. Its translation: CSGDPGLAGTDTQYF.

The chain uses TRBV30 and TRBJ2-2, with D perhaps TRBD1 or TRBD2 (7 bases each). CDR1 GTSNPN and CDR2 SVGIG come from the germline V gene (reference sequence). The CDR3 length is 16 residues. With 2 bases removed from V and 5 bases from J, the gap between germline ends came to 18 bases. CDR3 residues: CAWSTPGGRVTGELFF. CDR3 DNA: TGTGCCTGGAGTACTCCAGGGGGGAGGGTAACCGGGGAGCTGTTTTTT.

This clone has a single count. This chain connects TRBV9 to TRBJ2-7; the match to TRBD2 covers 8 bases. The V gene's germline CDR1 is SGDLS and CDR2 YYNGEE. The CDR3 loop spans 13 amino acids. This CDR3 reads CAWGSGSFHEQYF. CDR3 bases: TGTGCTTGGGGCAGCGGGAGCTTTCACGAGCAGTACTTC.

The chain is built from TRBV6-5 and TRBJ2-7; D not certain. The CDR3 sequence is 12 residues long. V lost 6 bases and J lost 1, with 7 bases in between. CDR1 MNHEY and CDR2 SVGAGI come from the germline V gene. CDR3 nucleotides: TGTGCCAGCAGAGGAGTATCCTACGAGCAGTACTTC. Translating gives CASRGVSYEQYF.

The chain recombines TRBV6-2 or TRBV6-3 with TRBJ2-7, with a tentative D call TRBD1 (6 bases). The CDR3 has 11 residues. The V end lost 6 bases, the J end lost 4 bases, and 7 bases lay between the germline ends. Per the germline V gene, CDR1 is MNHEY and CDR2 is SVGEGT. The DNA for the CDR3 is TGTGCCAGCAGCGACAGGTACGAGCAGTACTTC. Its protein is CASSDRYEQYF.

J is TRBJ2-5 and V is TRBV11-1; D remains unclear. Germline V lookup: CDR1 SGHAT, CDR2 FQDESV (reference sequence). This CDR3 comprises 13 residues. Trimming removed 5 bases at V and 5 bases at J, with 12 bases between. CDR3 residues: CASSLGLFETQYF. CDR3 DNA: TGTGCCAGCAGCCTCGGTCTCTTCGAGACCCAGTACTTC.